The 7 T cell receptor beta chains listed next were all sequenced from one sample in a study of CD4 T cells in relation to SARS-CoV-2 and coronaviruses. The method was immunoSEQ multiplex PCR; TCRdb's version includes in-frame clones alone and lacks a portion of them. The data hold 65,000 or so clones, with 94% observed a single time. Before the COVID-19 pandemic, during about 2010-2018, CD4+ T cells were taken from unexposed donors. Sequenced material: naive CD4+ T cells from PBMCs. As to subset: naive CD4+ T cells isolated by negative enrichment. The receptors derive from a human donor in good health.

This chain joins TRBV28 and TRBJ1-5; D is possibly TRBD1 (5 bases). Per the germline V gene, CDR1 is MDHEN and CDR2 is SYDVKM. The CDR3 is 15 amino acids. V lost 4 bases to trimming and J lost 1 base, with 11 bases between them. CDR3 in amino acids: CASSWGGVSNQPQHF. CDR3 in DNA: TGTGCCAGCAGTTGGGGGGGTGTAAGCAATCAGCCCCAGCATTTT.

This rearrangement joins TRBV28 to TRBJ2-7; D is undetermined. The CDR3 spans 11 residues. With 4 bases removed from V and 12 bases from J, the gap between germline ends came to 13 bases. The germline V gene encodes CDR1 MDHEN and CDR2 SYDVKM. In DNA form, the CDR3 reads TGTGCCAGCAGTTCCGACCAGAAGCGGTACTTC. Amino acids: CASSSDQKRYF.

This chain uses TRBV12-3 or TRBV12-4 with TRBJ2-7, with a possible D match to TRBD2 (5 bases). This CDR3 comprises 12 residues. Deletions cut 5 bases from V and 3 bases from J, with 8 bases between. In nucleotides, the CDR3 is TGTGCCAGCAGTCCCCGGGGCTACGAGCAGTACTTC. Residues: CASSPRGYEQYF.

V and J are TRBV10-3 and TRBJ1-5; 7 nucleotides agree with TRBD1. V gave up 5 bases and J gave up 6 bases; unmatched junction bases: 7. Germline-derived CDR1 and CDR2 are ENHRY and SYGVKD. The CDR3 contains 14 residues. The CDR3 protein is CAISKTGLGQPQHF. In DNA form, the CDR3 reads TGTGCCATCAGTAAGACAGGGTTGGGTCAGCCCCAGCATTTT.

This chain links TRBV18 with TRBJ1-3; the D is unclear. Trimming took 2 bases from V and 2 from J, leaving 10 bases between them. Germline assignment: CDR1 KGHSH and CDR2 LQKENI. This CDR3 has 15 amino acids. The CDR3: CASSPSGRPGNTIYF. For the CDR3, the DNA is TGTGCCAGCTCACCATCAGGACGGCCTGGAAACACCATATATTTT.

The chain has TRBV5-1 and TRBJ2-1; D unclear. Looked up from germline, CDR1 is SGHRS and CDR2 is YFSETQ. The V gene lost 1 base and the J gene lost 1 base, with 9 bases spanning the gap. The CDR3 sequence is 15 residues long. CDR3 sequence: CASSLSTQSYNEQFF. CDR3 nucleotides: TGCGCCAGCAGCTTGTCGACACAGTCCTACAATGAGCAGTTCTTC.

In its sample, this clone was seen once. The J gene is TRBJ2-3, the V gene TRBV7-3; TRBD2 agrees at 9 bases. V lost 4 bases to trimming and J lost 13 bases; unmatched junction nucleotides: 9. There are 13 residues in the CDR3. Germline values: CDR1 SGHTA, CDR2 FQGTGA. The CDR3 spells CASSSSGGTHKYF. The CDR3 DNA is TGTGCCAGCAGCTCAAGCGGGGGGACCCACAAGTATTTT.